This T cell receptor (beta chain) was identified during a study of beta chain features in type 1 diabetes. Study-wide context: In age, gender and cell yields, patients were similar to healthy donors. Study observations and caveats: The naive, central memory and Treg TCRB repertoires looked more alike in patients than they did in healthy donors. TCRB CDR3s were moderately but significantly shorter in Type 1 diabetes patients in all four CD4+ subsets. HLA influence on TCRB rearrangement stayed unresolved here.

On this clone itself: Its antigen is currently unknown.

Every bit of the isolated RNA underwent reverse transcription, so sequencing read expressed TCRB transcripts. Sequenced by immunoSEQ multiplex PCR; TCRdb stores in-frame clones only, minus some. In the table there are roughly 340,000 clones, roughly 14% of which are singletons. By way of CD45RO/CCR7/CD25/CD127/CD95/CD27, the CD4+ regulatory, stem cell-like memory, central memory and naive cells were sorted. Germline CDR1 reads GTSNPN; CDR2 reads SVGIG (reference sequence). The CDR3 sequence is 13 residues long. Losses at the gene ends were 3 bases for V and 6 bases for J; bases not matched to a gene: 2.

The sequencing sample was made of naive CD4+ T cells from blood. The rearrangement uses TRBV30 and TRBJ2-1; 10 positions agree with TRBD1. This receptor was obtained from a woman between 18 and 30 years old with type 1 diabetes. CDR3 in DNA: TGTGCCTGGAGAGGGACAGGGGTCAATGAGCAGTTCTTC. It is translated as CAWRGTGVNEQFF.